The 21 T cell receptor beta chains presented below share a single source sample, sequenced in a study of control samples from healthy donors and cancer patients. Profiled with immunoSEQ multiplex PCR; TCRdb holds only in-frame clones, not every one. Among more than 100,000 clones listed, approximately 90% were seen once. Input material: blood. The receptor source for this set is a man younger than 35 in good health.

V usage is TRBV5-6 and J usage is TRBJ1-6; D is undetermined. V lost 2 bases, J lost 6 bases, and 9 bases lay in between. Germline V gene sequence: CDR1 SGHDT, CDR2 YYEEEE. The CDR3 loop spans 14 amino acids. The CDR3 DNA follows: TGTGCCAGCAGCTTTTACAGAGGTAATTCACCCCTCCACTTT. This codes for CASSFYRGNSPLHF.

The chain employs TRBV4-1 and TRBJ2-1, with 8 positions matching TRBD2. Germline assignment: CDR1 MGHRA and CDR2 YSYEKL. The CDR3 consists of 15 residues. V was clipped by 4 bases and J by 14 bases; unmatched bases: 16. Written as DNA, the CDR3 is TGCGCCAGCAGCCTCAAGGAGGAGCCGGGACTAGTCAAGTTCTTC. This gives the protein CASSLKEEPGLVKFF.

The rearrangement uses TRBV6-5 and TRBJ2-6; TRBD2 is a possible D gene (5 bases). The CDR3 runs to 14 residues. CDR1 and CDR2 (germline): MNHEY, SVGAGI. Trimming removed 6 bases from V and 4 bases from J, with 10 bases in between. The CDR3 DNA reads TGTGCCAGCAGGCTTACGGGGGGGGCCAACGTCCTGACTTTC. It is translated as CASRLTGGANVLTF.

The J gene is TRBJ2-3, the V gene TRBV6-6; D might be TRBD2 (6 bases). The CDR3 is 16 residues long. CDR1 MNHNY and CDR2 SVGAGI come from the germline V gene (reference sequence). The V end was cut by 6 bases, the J end by 0 bases, with 16 bases between. The CDR3 spells CASRPRLGGSTDTQYF. The CDR3 DNA reads as TGTGCCAGCAGACCCCGACTCGGGGGTAGCACAGATACGCAGTATTTT.

This chain uses TRBV6-5 with TRBJ1-6; D may be TRBD1 (5 bases). The CDR3 has 15 residues. Germline-derived CDR1 and CDR2 are MNHEY and SVGAGI. Trimming stripped 4 bases from V and 7 bases from J, with 14 bases between. The CDR3 loop is CASSSRRGSNSPLHF. The CDR3 DNA reads TGTGCCAGCAGTTCCCGTCGGGGGTCGAATTCACCCCTCCACTTT.

The chain employs TRBV20-1 and TRBJ1-3; unclear D gene. The CDR3 length is 11 residues. Germline CDR1 and CDR2: DFQATT and SNEGSKA (reference sequence). The ends were cut back, 1 base at V and 4 bases at J, with 2 bases in the middle. CDR3 nucleotide sequence: TGCAGTGCTAGAGTAGGAAACACCATATATTTT. It is translated as CSARVGNTIYF.

The CDR3 DNA sequence: TGTGCCAGCAGCTTTGGACCCATGAACACTGAAGCTTTCTTT. It translates to CASSFGPMNTEAFF. The chain combines TRBV5-8 with TRBJ1-1; D remains unclear. Germline lookup yields CDR1 SGHTS and CDR2 YDEGEE. V was cut by 2 bases and J by 0 bases, with 8 bases left in between. The CDR3 contains 14 residues. The entire variable domain, with the rest obtained from reference TRBV5-8 and TRBJ1-1, is as follows: EAGVTQSPTHLIKTRGQQATLRCSPISGHTSVYWYQQALGLGLQFLLWYDEGEERNRGNFPPRFSGRQFPNYSSELNVNALELEDSALYLCASSFGPMNTEAFFGQGTRLTVV.

The J gene is TRBJ1-2, the V gene TRBV21-1. TRBV21-1 is a pseudogene. CDR3 length: 13 residues. CDR3 bases: TGTGCCAGCAGCATAGTCAGAAGCTATGGCTACACCTTC. Residues: CASSIVRSYGYTF.

The rearrangement uses TRBV4-1 and TRBJ1-1, with D tentatively TRBD1 (6 bases). The germline gives CDR1 MGHRA, CDR2 YSYEKL. Trimming left V 4 bases short and J 4 bases short, with 10 bases between. CDR3 length equals 13 residues. The chain's CDR3 is CASSLTGTTEAFF. Here the CDR3 DNA reads TGCGCCAGCAGCCTCACAGGGACCACTGAAGCTTTCTTT.

This chain uses TRBV15 with TRBJ1-5, with 9 bases that match TRBD1. V gave up 5 bases and J gave up 2 bases; unmatched junction bases: 10. CDR1 and CDR2 (germline): LNHNV, YYDKDF (reference sequence). The CDR3 runs 17 residues. In DNA, the CDR3 is TGTGCCACCAGCCTGGACAGGGGAAGTAGTGGCAATCAGCCCCAGCATTTT. Its translation is CATSLDRGSSGNQPQHF.

This clone was found once. This chain connects TRBV12-3 or TRBV12-4 to TRBJ1-5; D unclear. V lost 6 bases, J lost 6 bases, and 9 bases lay in between. CDR3 size: 12 residues. The CDR3 DNA sequence: TGTGCCAGCAGCCTTGCCCCTCAGCCCCAGCATTTT. It specifies CASSLAPQPQHF.

V is TRBV3-1 (or the pseudogene TRBV3-2) and J is TRBJ1-6; no firm D call. Germline V CDR1 and CDR2: LGHDT, YNNKEL (reference sequence). The CDR3 totals 12 residues. The germline V and J ends were trimmed by 1 base and 11 bases, with 6 bases remaining between them. In DNA, the CDR3 is TGTGCCAGCAGCCAAGGGAGGGCACCCCTCCACTTT. Translation: CASSQGRAPLHF.

The V call is TRBV27, the J call TRBJ2-7; TRBD1 agrees at 9 bases. With 8 bases clipped from V and 5 bases from J, the junction kept 4 bases outside the gene matches. This CDR3 comprises 12 residues. Per germline, CDR1 MNHEY and CDR2 SMNVEV (reference sequence). CDR3 sequence reads: CASGDRANEQYF. The CDR3 coding sequence is TGTGCCAGCGGGGACAGGGCGAACGAGCAGTACTTC.

The J gene is TRBJ1-5, the V gene TRBV29-1, with D possibly TRBD1 on 5 matching bases. The germline CDR1 and CDR2 sequences are SQVTM and ANQGSEA. Between the trimmed V and J ends, which lost 4 bases and 4 bases, there was a span of 20 bases. CDR3 length: 16 amino acids. In DNA form, the CDR3 reads TGCAGCGTTGTTGTGGACCCGGGGGATCGGAATCAGCCCCAGCATTTT. Residues: CSVVVDPGDRNQPQHF.

This clone was picked up one time. The chain joins TRBV4-1 to TRBJ1-6, with D unresolved. CDR3 length equals 15 residues. From germline, CDR1 is MGHRA and CDR2 YSYEKL. The V and J ends lost 1 base and 5 bases respectively, with 9 bases between them. This chain's CDR3 is CASSQGGSNNSPLHF. The CDR3, as DNA: TGCGCCAGCAGCCAAGGCGGGTCGAATAATTCACCCCTCCACTTT.

This clone was seen once. The V and J genes are TRBV12-3 or TRBV12-4 and TRBJ1-1; no clear D. The CDR3 is made up of 12 amino acids. The V and J ends lost 6 bases and 4 bases respectively, with 9 bases between them. CDR3 loop: CASSRGGTEAFF. The CDR3 coding sequence is TGTGCCAGCAGCCGCGGTGGCACTGAAGCTTTCTTT.

This clone was seen a handful of times. The chain recombines TRBV6-4 with TRBJ2-3; TRBD2 agrees at 11 bases. Germline CDR1 MRHNA, CDR2 SNTAGT. J gave up 4 bases and V 0 bases, and 0 bases lay outside the gene matches. There are 15 residues in the CDR3. The CDR3 coding sequence is TGTGCCAGCAGTGACTCTAGCGGGGGGGCAGATACGCAGTATTTT. It specifies CASSDSSGGADTQYF.

Only one count was recorded for this clone. The chain uses TRBV12-5 and TRBJ2-1; D is perhaps TRBD1 (6 bases). V was pared by 4 bases and J by 0 bases, with 19 bases between. The CDR3 extends over 18 amino acids. The V gene's germline CDR1 is LGHNT and CDR2 FRNRAP. CDR3 sequence reads: CASGSRPWTASSYNEQFF. In nucleotides, the CDR3 is TGTGCTAGTGGTTCACGGCCCTGGACAGCAAGCTCCTACAATGAGCAGTTCTTC.

This clone was recorded a few times. This rearrangement joins TRBV29-1 to TRBJ2-5, with D unresolved. The CDR3 has 11 amino acids. Germline V gene data show CDR1 as SQVTM and CDR2 as ANQGSEA. The V and J ends lost 7 bases and 5 bases respectively, with 11 bases between them. CDR3 DNA: TGCAGCGCCTCACTATCGGAGACCCAGTACTTC. This translates into CSASLSETQYF.

CDR3 sequence (DNA): TGCGCCAGCTCCGACAGGGGGCTCCATGGCTACACCTTC. Protein product: CASSDRGLHGYTF. The chain combines TRBV5-1 with TRBJ1-2; 10 nucleotides align to TRBD1. The V gene end was trimmed by 7 bases and the J gene end by 6 bases; junction bases not matched to a gene: 6. Germline CDR1 SGHRS, CDR2 YFSETQ. The CDR3 covers 13 residues. The complete variable domain, with remaining parts taken from reference TRBV5-1 and TRBJ1-2, reads KAGVTQTPRYLIKTRGQQVTLSCSPISGHRSVSWYQQTPGQGLQFLFEYFSETQRNKGNFPGRFSGRQFSNSRSEMNVSTLELGDSALYLCASSDRGLHGYTFGSGTRLTVV.

This chain uses TRBV5-4 with TRBJ2-7, with TRBD1 matching over 10 bases. The CDR3 sequence is 19 residues long. J gave up 1 base and V 4 bases, and 17 bases lay outside the gene matches. Germline V lookup: CDR1 SGHNT, CDR2 YYREEE (reference sequence). CDR3 sequence: CASSTDGTGVLPRSYEQYF. DNA for the CDR3: TGTGCCAGCAGCACAGACGGGACAGGGGTTCTACCGAGATCCTACGAGCAGTACTTC.